This TCR beta chain was recovered during a study of beta chain features in type 1 diabetes. About the research overall: On cell yields, gender and age, patients and healthy donors were similar. Study-wide results and limits: Patients with type 1 diabetes carried fewer insertions and had more deletions at their VDJ junctions. A closer apparent resemblance between naive, central memory and Treg TCRB repertoires was seen in patients than in healthy donors. Type 1 diabetes patients had moderately but significantly shorter TCRB CDR3s in all four CD4+ subsets.

About this clone: The antigen remains unidentified.

Of the isolated RNA, all was reverse transcribed, and so the sequenced material was expressed TCRB transcripts. Sequenced by immunoSEQ multiplex PCR; TCRdb stores in-frame clones only, minus some. Among around 250,000 clones, around 21% were seen once, and the ten largest hold 0.028%. By way of CD45RO/CCR7/CD25/CD127/CD95/CD27, the CD4+ regulatory, stem cell-like memory, central memory and naive cells were sorted. The V and J ends lost 4 bases and 3 bases respectively, with 13 bases between them. This CDR3 is 14 amino acids long. Germline V gene data show CDR1 as SGHRS and CDR2 as YFSETQ. This sequence joins TRBV5-1 and TRBJ1-1, with D perhaps matching TRBD1 (6 bases). This receptor was obtained from a woman aged 40-49 years with type 1 diabetes. Sample: naive CD4+ T cells from blood. CDR3 DNA sequence: TGCGCCAGCAGCATTGACAGGAAAGACACTGAAGCTTTCTTT. It yields the protein CASSIDRKDTEAFF.